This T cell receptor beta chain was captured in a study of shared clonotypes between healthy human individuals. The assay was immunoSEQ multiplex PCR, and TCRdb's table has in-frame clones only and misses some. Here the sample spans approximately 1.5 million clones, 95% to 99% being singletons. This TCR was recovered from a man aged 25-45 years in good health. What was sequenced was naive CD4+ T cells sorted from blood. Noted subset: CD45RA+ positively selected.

CDR3 amino acids: CASSLYARLWGYTF. CDR3 DNA: TGCGCCAGCAGCTTGTATGCCAGGCTGTGGGGCTACACCTTC. The chain carries TRBV5-1 and TRBJ1-2; D is ambiguous. CDR1 is SGHRS and CDR2 is YFSETQ in the germline V gene. The CDR3 sequence is 14 residues long. Trimming pared 1 base from V and 8 bases from J, leaving 15 bases between.